This T cell receptor (beta chain) comes out of a study of T cells after yellow fever vaccination. Findings of the study overall: Few clonotypes appeared in both CD4 and CD8 compartments. After the booster, nearly 98% of CD4 and approximately 87% of CD8 primary-response clones were re-detected.

This clonotype has just a few counts. The antigen is undetermined. In making TCR cDNA, 5'RACE template switching added a universal primer site and UMIs to it. TCRdb fed the 5' RACE reads into MiXCR, producing one record per CDR3 protein. The top ten clones hold 36% of a sample with roughly 190,000 distinct CDR3 sequences, approximately 10% of them seen once. The V gene lost 3 bases and the J gene lost 7 bases, with 16 bases spanning the gap. Per the germline V gene, CDR1 is SGHRS and CDR2 is YFSETQ. The CDR3 is 14 amino acids. This chain uses TRBV5-1 with TRBJ1-2, with D possibly being TRBD1 (6 bases). This TCR came from a man between 18 and 35 years old who received the YFV17D yellow fever vaccine. The sample consisted of CD8+ T cells sorted from PBMCs, taken 15 days after the yellow fever booster vaccination. CDR3 residues: CASSSRDTRGGYTF. In nucleotides, the CDR3 is TGCGCCAGCAGCTCCCGGGACACCCGAGGTGGCTACACCTTC.